This TCR beta chain derives from a study of blood T cell repertoires in COVID-19. Clones were read by immunoSEQ multiplex PCR, and TCRdb kept only the in-frame ones, dropping some. The data contain 130,000 to 150,000 clones, more than 75% of them singletons. Material for sequencing was PBMCs or T cells enriched from blood (not recorded which). The clonotype originates from a woman aged 30 to 39 with acute COVID-19.

CDR3 coding DNA: TGTGCCAGCAGCTTGGATACTAGCTTCCCCTACGAGCAGTACTTC. Protein: CASSLDTSFPYEQYF. The chain couples TRBV5-4 to TRBJ2-7; tentative D call: TRBD2 (6 bases). Germline CDR1 is SGHNT and CDR2 is YYREEE (reference sequence). The CDR3 spans 15 residues. Trimming took off 0 bases at V and 2 bases at J, with 12 bases between the two ends. The full variable domain, rest sourced from reference TRBV5-4 and TRBJ2-7, is ETGVTQSPTHLIKTRGQQVTLRCSSQSGHNTVSWYQQALGQGPQFIFQYYREEENGRGNFPPRFSGLQFPNYSSELNVNALELDDSALYLCASSLDTSFPYEQYFGPGTRLTVT.